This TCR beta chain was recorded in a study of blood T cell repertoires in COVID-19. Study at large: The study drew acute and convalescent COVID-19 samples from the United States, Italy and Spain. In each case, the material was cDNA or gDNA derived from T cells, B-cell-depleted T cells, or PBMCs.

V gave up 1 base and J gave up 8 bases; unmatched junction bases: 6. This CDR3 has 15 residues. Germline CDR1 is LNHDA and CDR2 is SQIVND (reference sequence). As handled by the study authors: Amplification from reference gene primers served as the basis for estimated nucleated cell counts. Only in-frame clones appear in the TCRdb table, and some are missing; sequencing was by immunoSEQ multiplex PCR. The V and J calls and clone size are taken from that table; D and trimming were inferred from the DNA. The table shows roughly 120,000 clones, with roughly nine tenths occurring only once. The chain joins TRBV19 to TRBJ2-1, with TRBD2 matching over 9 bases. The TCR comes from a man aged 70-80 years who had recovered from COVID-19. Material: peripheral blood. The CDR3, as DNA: TGTGCCAGTAGTATAGTGCGGGAGGGCCTGGATGAGCAGTTCTTC. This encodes CASSIVREGLDEQFF.